Listed below are T cell receptor beta chains from one sample, sequenced in a study of T cells after yellow fever vaccination. Using its own MiXCR run on the 5' RACE reads, TCRdb lists one record per CDR3 protein. The sample consists of approximately 510,000 distinct CDR3 sequences, roughly 22% of them appearing once. The material sequenced was PBMCs, taken approximately 20 days after the first yellow fever vaccination. These receptors came from a man aged 18 to 30 who received the YFV17D yellow fever vaccine. The CDR3 runs from the conserved cysteine through the conserved F or W. D genes are given only for firm matches. Clone size is not always given. Where it is, it says once, few, many or a class for expanded clones.

clone size: few
D gene: .
J gene: TRBJ2-1
V gene: TRBV4-1
CDR3 DNA: TGCGCCAGCAGCCCCTCGATTCTAGAAGGGCTCCATGAGCAGTTCTTC
CDR3 protein: CASSPSILEGLHEQFF

clone size: .
D gene: TRBD2
J gene: TRBJ2-5
V gene: TRBV4-1
CDR3 DNA: TGCGCCAGCAGCCAAGAAAGAGCGGGGTACCAAGAGACCCAGTACTTC
CDR3 protein: CASSQERAGYQETQYF

clone size: .
D gene: .
J gene: TRBJ2-6
V gene: TRBV19
CDR3 DNA: TGTGCCAGTACTGAGAGAACTGGGGCCAACGTCCTGACTTTC
CDR3 protein: CASTERTGANVLTF

clone size: few
D gene: .
J gene: TRBJ2-1
V gene: TRBV5-5
CDR3 DNA: TGTGCCAGCAGCTTTTATGGGGTGCGGGAGCAGTTCTTC
CDR3 protein: CASSFYGVREQFF

clone size: once
D gene: .
J gene: TRBJ1-1
V gene: TRBV20-1
CDR3 DNA: TGCAGTGCTAGAAAGGGAGCCGGGGCGAACACTGAAGCTTTCTTT
CDR3 protein: CSARKGAGANTEAFF

clone size: many
D gene: .
J gene: TRBJ2-5
V gene: TRBV4-1
CDR3 DNA: TGCGCCAGCAGCCAAGCCGGGGTAGAGACCCAGTACTTC
CDR3 protein: CASSQAGVETQYF

clone size: few
D gene: .
J gene: TRBJ2-2
V gene: TRBV6-2/TRBV6-3
CDR3 DNA: TGTGCCAGCAGCGGGATCATTCGACAGCCTAAAGACACCGGGGAGCTGTTTTTT
CDR3 protein: CASSGIIRQPKDTGELFF

clone size: .
D gene: TRBD1
J gene: TRBJ2-7
V gene: TRBV5-1
CDR3 DNA: TGCGCCAGCAGCCGTTCCGGGACAGGGTCTGTCGAGCAGTACTTC
CDR3 protein: CASSRSGTGSVEQYF

clone size: many
D gene: .
J gene: TRBJ2-1
V gene: TRBV12-3/TRBV12-4
CDR3 DNA: TGTGCCAGCGTCCTCGGTCGGCGGGGCTACAATGAGCAGTTCTTC
CDR3 protein: CASVLGRRGYNEQFF

clone size: few
D gene: .
J gene: TRBJ1-4
V gene: TRBV20-1
CDR3 DNA: TGCAGTGCTAGAGATATCGTTGACGGCGAAAAACTGTTTTTT
CDR3 protein: CSARDIVDGEKLFF

clone size: .
D gene: TRBD1
J gene: TRBJ1-1
V gene: TRBV6-1
CDR3 DNA: TGTGCCAGCAGCTTTGGACAGGGAGGCCTTGAAGCTTTCTTT
CDR3 protein: CASSFGQGGLEAFF

clone size: many
D gene: TRBD2
J gene: TRBJ2-3
V gene: TRBV7-8
CDR3 DNA: TGTGCCAGCAGCTTAACTAGCGGTACGCAGTATTTT
CDR3 protein: CASSLTSGTQYF

clone size: .
D gene: TRBD2
J gene: TRBJ2-3
V gene: TRBV7-2
CDR3 DNA: TGTGCCAGCAGTCCACGCGGGACTAGGGGCACAGATACGCAGTATTTT
CDR3 protein: CASSPRGTRGTDTQYF

clone size: .
D gene: .
J gene: TRBJ2-2
V gene: TRBV24-1
CDR3 DNA: TGTGCCACCAGTGATCTTAGCACCGGGGAGCTGTTTTTT
CDR3 protein: CATSDLSTGELFF